Shown below are 22 T cell receptor beta chains from a single sample sequenced in a study of T-cell memory formation after mild COVID-19. TCRdb re-derived calls from the 5' RACE reads in MiXCR, one entry per CDR3 protein. The profile covers around 83,000 distinct CDR3 sequences, with around a quarter appearing a single time and over 40% taken by the ten largest. Sequenced: PBMCs or a T cell subset sorted from them (not recorded which). These receptors were taken from a man between 18 and 35 years old who had mild COVID-19 (a few samples of this study predate the infection). Cell type and time point are not known.

V is TRBV24-1 and J is TRBJ1-5, with no clear D. This CDR3 region has 14 residues. In germline, CDR1 is KGHDR, CDR2 SFDVKD. V lost 9 bases and J 0 bases, leaving 11 bases between the germline ends. CDR3 sequence: CATQEWGSNQPQHF. Here the CDR3 DNA reads TGTGCCACCCAAGAATGGGGTAGCAATCAGCCCCAGCATTTT.

This clonotype was seen more than once but under ten times. The chain links TRBV20-1 to TRBJ2-2; TRBD2 is a possible D gene (5 bases). Germline CDR1 reads DFQATT; CDR2 reads SNEGSKA (reference sequence). Trimming removed 7 bases from V and 4 bases from J, with 10 bases in between. CDR3 length: 12 amino acids. The CDR3 sequence is CSGRSGTGELFF. The CDR3 coding sequence is TGCAGTGGGCGAAGCGGCACCGGGGAGCTGTTTTTT.

This clonotype was counted between two and nine times. DNA of the CDR3: TGTGCCAGCAGCTTAGAAGCGGGGGGGTACAATGAGCAGTTCTTC. It codes for CASSLEAGGYNEQFF. The rearrangement links TRBV7-9 to TRBJ2-1; 10 nucleotides agree with TRBD2. The germline CDR1 and CDR2 sequences are SEHNR and FQNEAQ (reference sequence). The CDR3 has 15 residues. V shed 1 base, J shed 4 bases, and the junction held 1 base outside the gene matches.

The chain recombines TRBV7-6 with TRBJ2-7, with 9 bases that match TRBD1. Germline assignment: CDR1 SGHVS and CDR2 FNYEAQ. The CDR3 has 15 residues. Trimming cost V 4 bases and J 0 bases; bases outside gene matches: 4. The CDR3, as DNA: TGTGCCAGCAGCTCCGGACAGGGGAGCTCCTACGAGCAGTACTTC. It specifies CASSSGQGSSYEQYF.

This clonotype has just a few counts. This sequence joins TRBV5-5 and TRBJ2-1, with D perhaps given as TRBD1 or TRBD2 (7 bases each). Per the germline V gene, CDR1 is SGHKS and CDR2 is YYEKEE (reference sequence). CDR3 length equals 14 residues. V gave up 1 base and J gave up 7 bases, with 12 bases separating them. This CDR3 reads CASSLWQGGNEQFF. The DNA of the CDR3 is TGTGCCAGCAGCTTGTGGCAGGGGGGGAATGAGCAGTTCTTC.

The CDR3 spells CASSSSGANVLTF. DNA for the CDR3: TGTGCCAGCAGTTCTTCCGGGGCCAACGTCCTGACTTTC. The rearrangement joins TRBV6-5 to TRBJ2-6; D is uncertain. V was pared by 4 bases and J by 4 bases, with 5 bases between. CDR3 length: 13 amino acids. The germline CDR1 and CDR2 sequences are MNHEY and SVGAGI.

V and J are TRBV5-1 and TRBJ2-5; the D is unclear. The CDR3 is 17 residues long. The ends were cut back, 5 bases at V and 0 bases at J, with 20 bases in the middle. Germline-derived CDR1 and CDR2 are SGHRS and YFSETQ. This CDR3 reads CASSQVPPLKYQETQYF. CDR3 bases: TGCGCCAGCAGTCAGGTCCCCCCCCTTAAGTACCAAGAGACCCAGTACTTC.

This clonotype was detected once. The chain is built from TRBV4-1 and TRBJ2-3; TRBD2 matches at 9 bases. The CDR3 runs to 15 residues. Trimming cost V 5 bases and J 4 bases; bases outside gene matches: 7. Germline V gene sequence: CDR1 MGHRA, CDR2 YSYEKL. The CDR3 sequence: CASSTERGGADTQYF. The CDR3 DNA sequence: TGCGCCAGCAGCACAGAACGCGGGGGGGCAGATACGCAGTATTTT.

The chain carries TRBV7-2 and TRBJ2-3; no definite D call. The CDR3 is 14 residues long. Trimming removed 1 base from V and 6 bases from J, with 11 bases in between. The germline CDR1 and CDR2 sequences are SGHTA and FQGNSA. The CDR3 loop is CASSLVPPRDTQYF. DNA for the CDR3: TGTGCCAGCAGCTTAGTGCCCCCGAGGGATACGCAGTATTTT.

The chain carries TRBV5-5 and TRBJ2-5, with D possibly being TRBD1 (5 bases). V lost 1 base and J lost 4, with 23 bases in between. Germline V gives CDR1 SGHKS, CDR2 YYEKEE (reference sequence). This CDR3 region has 18 residues. CDR3 DNA: TGTGCCAGCAGCTTGTGGGGCAATTGGCGGAACCCTTCAGAGACCCAGTACTTC. Translating it yields CASSLWGNWRNPSETQYF.

This clonotype was counted only a few times. CDR3 coding DNA: TGCAGCGCCCTGACCGGAGATTCCTACAATGAGCAGTTCTTC. Amino acids: CSALTGDSYNEQFF. V and J are TRBV29-1 and TRBJ2-1; no firm D call. This CDR3 comprises 14 residues. Germline loops: CDR1 SQVTM, CDR2 ANQGSEA. Trimming stripped 7 bases from V and 1 base from J, with 14 bases between.

DNA for the CDR3: TGCGCCAGCAGCTTGCGGGGATGGAGCTACGAGCAGTACTTC. Translating it yields CASSLRGWSYEQYF. V is TRBV5-1 and J is TRBJ2-7, with D perhaps TRBD2 (5 bases). Germline CDR1 SGHRS, CDR2 YFSETQ. V shed 1 base and J shed 3 bases, with 11 bases lying between them. The CDR3 loop spans 14 amino acids.

The chain links TRBV27 to TRBJ1-6, with TRBD1 matching over 7 bases. Germline V gene sequence: CDR1 MNHEY, CDR2 SMNVEV (reference sequence). The CDR3 length is 14 residues. After removal of 5 bases from V and 10 bases from J, the junction contained 8 bases not matched to a gene. The CDR3 nucleotides are TGTGCCAGCAGTACCCAGGGGGTAGGGTCACCCCTCCACTTT. This encodes CASSTQGVGSPLHF.

This chain connects TRBV30 to TRBJ1-5; D not certain. Germline values: CDR1 GTSNPN, CDR2 SVGIG (reference sequence). The CDR3 runs 13 residues. Trimming cost V 5 bases and J 1 base, with 9 bases left between them. CDR3 DNA sequence: TGTGCCTGGGAGGACGGCAGCAATCAGCCCCAGCATTTT. It yields the protein CAWEDGSNQPQHF.

The sample holds a few counts of this clonotype. The rearrangement links TRBV4-3 to TRBJ2-3, with 9 positions matching TRBD1. This CDR3 region has 14 residues. Germline V CDR1 and CDR2: LGHNA, YSLEER. V was pared by 8 bases and J by 0 bases, with 3 bases of the junction left unmatched. DNA of the CDR3: TGCGCCAGCGGCGGGACAGGGAGCACAGATACGCAGTATTTT. Protein sequence: CASGGTGSTDTQYF.

The chain uses TRBV6-6 and TRBJ1-1; maybe TRBD1 (5 bases). There are 14 residues in the CDR3. CDR1 MNHNY and CDR2 SVGAGI come from the germline V gene (reference sequence). V shed 1 base and J shed 4 bases, with 10 bases lying between them. Here the CDR3 reads CASSYLGGTTEAFF. The DNA for the CDR3 is TGTGCCAGCAGTTACTTGGGGGGGACCACTGAAGCTTTCTTT.

This clonotype was counted between two and nine times. V gene TRBV7-9 combines with J gene TRBJ2-7; D is possibly TRBD2 (5 bases). Trimming took off 3 bases at V and 3 bases at J, with 6 bases between the two ends. The CDR3 runs 12 residues. Germline loops: CDR1 SEHNR, CDR2 FQNEAQ (reference sequence). For the CDR3, the DNA is TGTGCCAGCAGCTTGAGCGGCTACGAGCAGTACTTC. It codes for CASSLSGYEQYF.

This clonotype appeared a few times. DNA of the CDR3: TGTGCCAGCAGTTCCCCAGGGACCGGGGAGCTGTTTTTT. Its translation is CASSSPGTGELFF. The genes are TRBV6-5 and TRBJ2-2; possibly TRBD1 for D (5 bases). This CDR3 comprises 13 residues. CDR1 MNHEY and CDR2 SVGAGI come from the germline V gene. The V end lost 4 bases, the J end lost 5 bases, and 8 bases lay between the germline ends.

The chain joins TRBV7-9 to TRBJ2-1; the D is unclear. Germline CDR1 and CDR2: SEHNR and FQNEAQ (reference sequence). With 1 base removed from V and 0 bases from J, the gap between germline ends came to 13 bases. This CDR3 spans 17 amino acids. The DNA of the CDR3 is TGTGCCAGCAGCTTAGAGGCGAGTTTAAGCTCCTACAATGAGCAGTTCTTC. It encodes CASSLEASLSSYNEQFF.

The chain combines TRBV20-1 with TRBJ2-7; a possible D gene is TRBD2 (6 bases). Per germline, CDR1 DFQATT and CDR2 SNEGSKA (reference sequence). V dropped 3 bases and J dropped 0 bases, with 9 bases sitting between them. The CDR3 covers 13 residues. The CDR3 DNA sequence: TGCAGTGCTAGGGGGGGTTACTCCTACGAGCAGTACTTC. Its translation is CSARGGYSYEQYF.

The V gene is TRBV6-2 or TRBV6-3, the J gene TRBJ2-5; D is perhaps TRBD1 (5 bases). The CDR3 is 18 amino acids. CDR1 is MNHEY and CDR2 is SVGEGT in the germline V gene. The V end lost 5 bases, the J end lost 4 bases, and 26 bases lay between the germline ends. Written as DNA, the CDR3 is TGTGCCAGCAGTCTACAGGATCTCTACATCTCTTCCCCAGAGACCCAGTACTTC. Translating gives CASSLQDLYISSPETQYF.

This clonotype was seen a few times. The DNA for the CDR3 is TGTGCCAGCAGCTTGGTGGGGGGCACCACCGGGGAGCTGTTTTTT. The encoded protein is CASSLVGGTTGELFF. The gene calls are TRBV5-4 and TRBJ2-2; tentatively, D is TRBD1 or TRBD2 (6 bases each). The CDR3 extends over 15 amino acids. The germline CDR1 and CDR2 sequences are SGHNT and YYREEE (reference sequence). The ends were cut back, 0 bases at V and 4 bases at J, with 10 bases in the middle. Looking up the rest from reference TRBV5-4 and TRBJ2-2 gives the full variable domain: ETGVTQSPTHLIKTRGQQVTLRCSSQSGHNTVSWYQQALGQGPQFIFQYYREEENGRGNFPPRFSGLQFPNYSSELNVNALELDDSALYLCASSLVGGTTGELFFGEGSRLTVL.